What follows are 27 T cell receptor beta chains derived from one specimen sequenced in a study of cytomegalovirus exposure and HLA in healthy donors. Both 60 Vbeta primers and 13 Jbeta primers went into the PCR. Libraries were prepared by immunoSEQ multiplex PCR; TCRdb keeps only in-frame clonotypes and omits some of them. The sample includes 100,000 to 150,000 clones, 80% of them seen just once. The sequenced sample consisted of PBMCs. These receptors were taken from a man under 40 in good health and CMV-seronegative.

The gene calls are TRBV28 and TRBJ2-5, with 9 bases aligning to TRBD2. The CDR3 is 17 residues long. V gave up 7 bases and J gave up 1 base; unmatched junction bases: 13. Germline CDR1 and CDR2: MDHEN and SYDVKM. CDR3 sequence reads: CASTTLGAGGIQETQYF. The CDR3 coding sequence is TGTGCCAGCACCACCCTCGGGGCGGGAGGGATCCAAGAGACCCAGTACTTC.

V is TRBV27 and J is TRBJ2-6, with D possibly being TRBD2 (6 bases). Germline-derived CDR1 and CDR2 are MNHEY and SMNVEV (reference sequence). V shed 3 bases and J shed 2 bases, with 8 bases lying between them. There are 15 residues in the CDR3. The CDR3 nucleotides read TGTGCCAGCAGTTTTCTAGCGACTGGGGCCAACGTCCTGACTTTC. It encodes CASSFLATGANVLTF.

The CDR3, as DNA: TGCGCCAGCAGCTATCATCCGGGACAGGGTTACGAGCAGTACTTC. Its translation: CASSYHPGQGYEQYF. This chain links TRBV5-1 with TRBJ2-7; 9 bases line up with TRBD1. The V gene's germline CDR1 is SGHRS and CDR2 YFSETQ. V lost 3 bases and J lost 4; bases outside the gene matches: 8. The CDR3 covers 15 residues.

This clone has a single count. The rearrangement uses TRBV7-6 and TRBJ1-1; D is undetermined. CDR3 length: 13 residues. Germline CDR1 reads SGHVS; CDR2 reads FNYEAQ. With 3 bases removed from V and 1 base from J, the gap between germline ends came to 6 bases. The CDR3 bases are TGTGCCAGCAGCTTGCAGGAGAACACTGAAGCTTTCTTT. It codes for CASSLQENTEAFF.

The genes are TRBV28 and TRBJ1-2; 8 nucleotides line up with TRBD1. The CDR3 extends over 16 amino acids. Trimming cost V 2 bases and J 8 bases; bases outside gene matches: 13. Germline V gene sequence: CDR1 MDHEN, CDR2 SYDVKM. CDR3 residues: CASSLKGRGRGQGYTF. CDR3 DNA: TGTGCCAGCAGTTTAAAAGGTCGAGGCAGGGGGCAAGGCTACACCTTC.

The V and J genes are TRBV7-9 and TRBJ2-5; TRBD2 matches 9 bases. Trimming at V came to 1 base and at J to 1 base, leaving 4 bases not matched to a gene. This CDR3 has 16 amino acids. Germline CDR1 reads SEHNR; CDR2 reads FQNEAQ (reference sequence). The CDR3 sequence: CASSLGTSGFQETQYF. The DNA for the CDR3 is TGTGCCAGCAGCTTAGGCACTAGCGGGTTCCAAGAGACCCAGTACTTC.

This chain connects TRBV4-1 to TRBJ2-6, with D maybe TRBD2 (5 bases). Germline lookup yields CDR1 MGHRA and CDR2 YSYEKL. V was cut by 0 bases and J by 1 base, with 10 bases left in between. The CDR3 extends over 17 amino acids. CDR3 residues: CASSQEGEGSGANVLTF. CDR3 coding DNA: TGCGCCAGCAGCCAAGAAGGTGAGGGATCTGGGGCCAACGTCCTGACTTTC.

This chain connects TRBV6-5 to TRBJ1-1; TRBD1 aligns across 9 bases. V trimming: 6 bases; J trimming: 4 bases; junction bases outside the gene matches: 3. The germline V gene has CDR1 MNHEY and CDR2 SVGAGI. The CDR3 extends over 13 amino acids. In DNA, the CDR3 is TGTGCCAGCAGGAACAGGGGGCCCACTGAAGCTTTCTTT. Its translation: CASRNRGPTEAFF.

The chain uses TRBV5-1 and TRBJ2-2; the match to TRBD2 covers 10 bases. The germline CDR1 and CDR2 sequences are SGHRS and YFSETQ. There are 15 residues in the CDR3. Trimming removed 5 bases from V and 5 bases from J; junction bases left unmatched: 6. This CDR3 is CASRSSGRGTGELFF. The CDR3 region has the DNA TGCGCCAGCAGGTCTAGCGGGAGAGGTACCGGGGAGCTGTTTTTT.

This clone was counted only a few times. The chain combines TRBV6-5 with TRBJ2-6, with D unclear. This CDR3 has 15 amino acids. The V and J ends lost 6 bases and 3 bases respectively, with 12 bases between them. In germline, CDR1 is MNHEY, CDR2 SVGAGI. CDR3 region: CASSTTDVGANVLTF. CDR3 in DNA: TGTGCCAGCAGCACCACAGACGTTGGGGCCAACGTCCTGACTTTC.

The chain carries TRBV6-6 and TRBJ2-7, with D possibly TRBD2 on 6 matching bases. The CDR3 has 14 residues. The germline V gene has CDR1 MNHNY and CDR2 SVGAGI (reference sequence). V was clipped by 6 bases and J by 6 bases, with 18 bases between them. The CDR3 here is CASSLTGETAEQYF. In DNA form, the CDR3 reads TGTGCCAGCAGCTTAACGGGAGAAACGGCCGAGCAGTACTTC.

The V gene is TRBV2, the J gene TRBJ1-4; D perhaps matches TRBD1 (5 bases). Looked up from germline, CDR1 is SNHLY and CDR2 is FYNNEI. V was trimmed by 8 bases and J by 5 bases, leaving 12 bases between them. This CDR3 spans 13 amino acids. CDR3 nucleotides: TGTGCCAGCCTACGGGGGACCAATGAAAAACTGTTTTTT. As protein: CASLRGTNEKLFF.

The gene calls are TRBV7-6 and TRBJ2-7; 9 nucleotides agree with TRBD1. The CDR3 runs 17 residues. V lost 1 base and J lost 2; bases outside the gene matches: 9. Germline CDR1 SGHVS, CDR2 FNYEAQ. The CDR3 is CASSLGTGALFPYEQYF. In DNA form, the CDR3 reads TGTGCCAGCAGCTTAGGGACAGGGGCTCTGTTCCCCTACGAGCAGTACTTC.

This chain uses TRBV5-1 with TRBJ2-7; 11 nucleotides match TRBD1. V gave up 2 bases and J gave up 5 bases; unmatched junction bases: 12. The CDR3 has 17 residues. Germline V gene data show CDR1 as SGHRS and CDR2 as YFSETQ. The CDR3 sequence is CASSLTGTGGSLDEQYF. The CDR3 nucleotides are TGCGCCAGCAGCTTAACCGGGACAGGGGGTTCCCTCGACGAGCAGTACTTC.

The genes are TRBV5-1 and TRBJ2-7; 7 bases are a match to TRBD1. CDR3 size: 14 residues. The V segment lost 4 bases and the J segment 6 bases; nucleotides outside the gene matches: 10. The germline CDR1 and CDR2 sequences are SGHRS and YFSETQ. CDR3 sequence (DNA): TGCGCCAGCAGCCATGACAGGGTCCTGAGCGAGCAGTACTTC. As protein: CASSHDRVLSEQYF.

This chain uses TRBV7-9 with TRBJ1-1; 7 nucleotides agree with TRBD1. Losses at the gene ends were 5 bases for V and 4 bases for J; bases not matched to a gene: 10. Germline V gives CDR1 SEHNR, CDR2 FQNEAQ (reference sequence). The CDR3 loop spans 15 amino acids. CDR3 nucleotide sequence: TGTGCCAGCAGCCCTGGGGACAGTTGGAGCACTGAAGCTTTCTTT. Amino acid sequence: CASSPGDSWSTEAFF.

The V gene is TRBV7-2, the J gene TRBJ2-4; 8 positions match TRBD2. Germline CDR1 is SGHTA and CDR2 is FQGNSA. The V segment lost 5 bases and the J segment 9 bases; nucleotides outside the gene matches: 9. This CDR3 is built from 14 residues. The CDR3 sequence is CASSLGTSSTIQYF. DNA of the CDR3: TGTGCCAGCAGCCTCGGGACTAGTAGTACCATTCAGTACTTC.

V gene TRBV30 combines with J gene TRBJ2-7; D unresolved. The length of the CDR3 is 12 residues. The V end lost 0 bases, the J end lost 4 bases, and 7 bases lay between the germline ends. Germline lookup yields CDR1 GTSNPN and CDR2 SVGIG (reference sequence). The CDR3 here is CAWSVLGYEQYF. The CDR3 nucleotides read TGTGCCTGGAGTGTACTCGGGTACGAGCAGTACTTC. The full variable domain, completed using reference TRBV30 and TRBJ2-7, is SQTIHQWPATLVQPVGSPLSLECTVEGTSNPNLYWYRQAAGRGLQLLFYSVGIGQISSEVPQNLSASRPQDRQFILSSKKLLLSDSGFYLCAWSVLGYEQYFGPGTRLTVT.

This clone was seen more than once but under ten times. The chain couples TRBV5-6 to TRBJ1-1; 9 nucleotides match TRBD1. J gave up 4 bases and V 0 bases, and 4 bases lay outside the gene matches. Germline CDR1 is SGHDT and CDR2 is YYEEEE. CDR3 length equals 15 residues. CDR3 bases: TGTGCCAGCAGCTTGGTGGGACAGGGCCCCACTGAAGCTTTCTTT. As protein: CASSLVGQGPTEAFF.

This chain links TRBV5-4 with TRBJ2-7; 10 bases are a match to TRBD2. The ends lost 2 bases at V and 7 bases at J; junction bases unmatched: 9. The CDR3 covers 15 residues. CDR1 and CDR2 from the germline V gene are SGHNT and YYREEE (reference sequence). For the CDR3, the DNA is TGTGCCAGCAGCTTAGGAGCGGGAGGGCCGGGGGAGCAGTACTTC. This encodes CASSLGAGGPGEQYF. The full variable domain, with the rest looked up from reference TRBV5-4 and TRBJ2-7, is ETGVTQSPTHLIKTRGQQVTLRCSSQSGHNTVSWYQQALGQGPQFIFQYYREEENGRGNFPPRFSGLQFPNYSSELNVNALELDDSALYLCASSLGAGGPGEQYFGPGTRLTVT.

CDR3 sequence: CASKPQQVPSGNTIYF. CDR3 nucleotide sequence: TGTGCCAGCAAACCGCAACAGGTCCCCTCTGGAAACACCATATATTTT. This chain uses TRBV6-6 with TRBJ1-3, with D possibly matching TRBD1 (5 bases). In germline, CDR1 is MNHNY, CDR2 SVGAGI (reference sequence). The CDR3 is made up of 16 amino acids. Trimming stripped 7 bases from V and 0 bases from J, with 16 bases between.

The J gene is TRBJ2-7, the V gene TRBV27; tentatively, D is TRBD1 (6 bases). Germline V gene data show CDR1 as MNHEY and CDR2 as SMNVEV (reference sequence). The CDR3 contains 15 residues. Deletions cut 5 bases from V and 3 bases from J, with 17 bases between. In nucleotides, the CDR3 is TGTGCCAGCAGTGGCTCCGGGACAAAGGTCTACGAGCAGTACTTC. Encoded protein: CASSGSGTKVYEQYF.

This rearrangement joins TRBV5-4 to TRBJ2-3, with 8 bases matching TRBD1. V lost 0 bases, J lost 5 bases, and 5 bases stayed unmatched. Looked up from germline, CDR1 is SGHNT and CDR2 is YYREEE (reference sequence). There are 15 residues in the CDR3. The CDR3 DNA follows: TGTGCCAGCAGCTTGGATGCAGGGGGCTTAGATACGCAGTATTTT. It yields the protein CASSLDAGGLDTQYF.

V and J are TRBV19 and TRBJ2-7; 8 nucleotides agree with TRBD1. The V gene end was trimmed by 5 bases and the J gene end by 0 bases; junction bases not matched to a gene: 3. The CDR3 loop spans 14 amino acids. Germline CDR1 reads LNHDA; CDR2 reads SQIVND (reference sequence). The DNA for the CDR3 is TGTGCCAGTAGTGCCACAGGGGGCTCCTACGAGCAGTACTTC. Protein sequence: CASSATGGSYEQYF.

This clone was detected a few times. This chain links TRBV4-1 with TRBJ2-5; D perhaps matches TRBD2 (5 bases). The V end lost 2 bases, the J end lost 4 bases, and 11 bases lay between the germline ends. The germline CDR1 and CDR2 sequences are MGHRA and YSYEKL. The CDR3 runs to 14 residues. The CDR3 DNA reads TGCGCCAGCAGCCAAATATACGAGGGAGAGACCCAGTACTTC. Protein sequence: CASSQIYEGETQYF.

The chain employs TRBV5-6 and TRBJ2-7; 7 nucleotides line up with TRBD1. The V and J ends lost 0 bases and 7 bases, in that order; junction bases with no gene match: 4. Germline CDR1 SGHDT, CDR2 YYEEEE. This CDR3 comprises 13 residues. The CDR3 spells CASSLGTGREQYF. The CDR3 coding sequence is TGTGCCAGCAGCTTGGGGACAGGAAGGGAGCAGTACTTC.

This rearrangement joins TRBV7-9 to TRBJ2-2; 7 bases match TRBD1. Germline V lookup: CDR1 SEHNR, CDR2 FQNEAQ (reference sequence). This CDR3 spans 15 amino acids. Losses at the gene ends were 5 bases for V and 2 bases for J; bases not matched to a gene: 5. CDR3 nucleotide sequence: TGTGCCAGCAGCCAGAGGGGGCCAAACACCGGGGAGCTGTTTTTT. This gives the protein CASSQRGPNTGELFF.